Only a few counts were recorded for the clone carrying this T cell receptor (beta chain). Regarding time point: healthy volunteer bleed at 6 weeks. From whole blood left unfractionated, total RNA was extracted. These data originate in a study of human T cells and chemical hapten exposure. TCRdb used MiXCR to reprocess the RACE reads, holding one entry per CDR3 protein. This table has more than 60,000 distinct CDR3 sequences, approximately 8.6% appearing once. The CDR3 is 16 amino acids. Trimming removed 5 bases from V and 4 bases from J; junction bases left unmatched: 7. Sequencing was performed on whole blood. The V call is TRBV12-3 or TRBV12-4, the J call TRBJ1-6, with 8 bases that match TRBD1. This clonotype was sampled from a male donor in good health. Some clones in this sample may be carry-over from other donors' samples. CDR3 DNA: TGTGCCAGCAGTGCCTTGGACAGGGCGTATAATTCACCCCTCCACTTT. Translating gives CASSALDRAYNSPLHF.